This entry lists 4 T cell receptor beta chains sequenced from one sample in a study of human T cells and chemical hapten exposure. MiXCR was run by TCRdb on the RACE reads, yielding one entry per CDR3 protein. The data hold approximately 74,000 distinct CDR3 sequences, with approximately 35% observed a single time. Specified time point: patch test 1, 2 weeks after DPC sensitization. Documented treatment: therapeutic diphenylcyclopropenone sensitization with weekly scalp DPC. Sequenced here: whole blood, sampled in connection with sensitization to the hapten diphenylcyclopropenone (DPC). The receptor source for this set is a man aged 35-49 years with alopecia areata. Some clones in this sample may be carry-over from other donors' samples.

This clonotype was detected only a few times. The V call is TRBV30, the J call TRBJ1-1, with D possibly TRBD1 on 5 matching bases. The V gene lost 1 base and the J gene lost 1 base, with 10 bases spanning the gap. The CDR3 extends over 14 amino acids. The germline V gene encodes CDR1 GTSNPN and CDR2 SVGIG (reference sequence). The CDR3 loop is CAWSATVPNTEAFF. CDR3 DNA sequence: TGTGCCTGGAGTGCGACAGTCCCGAACACTGAAGCTTTCTTT.

There are many counts of this clonotype. This chain uses TRBV5-5 with TRBJ1-4; 10 nucleotides line up with TRBD1. The trim removed 5 bases at V and 6 bases at J, leaving 10 bases unmatched. Germline-derived CDR1 and CDR2 are SGHKS and YYEKEE (reference sequence). The CDR3 contains 16 residues. The CDR3 protein is CASSETRTGGYEKLFF. DNA for the CDR3: TGTGCCAGCAGTGAGACTCGGACAGGGGGTTATGAAAAACTGTTTTTT.

This clonotype was detected only a few times. The chain uses TRBV28 and TRBJ2-1, with 10 nucleotides matching TRBD2. The V gene's germline CDR1 is MDHEN and CDR2 SYDVKM. There are 15 residues in the CDR3. The J segment lost 4 bases and the V segment lost 7 bases, leaving 7 bases of the junction unmatched. For the CDR3, the DNA is TGTGCCAGCACTAGCGGGAGAGTAACGTACAATGAGCAGTTCTTC. This codes for CASTSGRVTYNEQFF.

This chain joins TRBV6-2 or TRBV6-3 and TRBJ1-1; 8 nucleotides match TRBD1. The CDR3 covers 14 residues. V lost 8 bases, J lost 1 base, and 6 bases stayed unmatched. Looked up from germline, CDR1 is MNHEY and CDR2 is SVGEGT. The CDR3 sequence is CASHRDRTNTEAFF. The CDR3 nucleotides read TGTGCCAGCCACCGGGACAGGACGAACACTGAAGCTTTCTTT.